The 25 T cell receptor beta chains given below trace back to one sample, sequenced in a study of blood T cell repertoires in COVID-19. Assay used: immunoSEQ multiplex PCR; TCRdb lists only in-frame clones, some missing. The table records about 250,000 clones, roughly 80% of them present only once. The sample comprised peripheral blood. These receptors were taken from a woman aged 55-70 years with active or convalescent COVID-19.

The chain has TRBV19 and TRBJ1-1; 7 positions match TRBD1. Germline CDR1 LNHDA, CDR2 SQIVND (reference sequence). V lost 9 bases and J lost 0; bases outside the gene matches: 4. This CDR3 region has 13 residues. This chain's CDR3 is CASKQGLNTEAFF. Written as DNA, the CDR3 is TGTGCCAGCAAACAGGGGTTGAACACTGAAGCTTTCTTT. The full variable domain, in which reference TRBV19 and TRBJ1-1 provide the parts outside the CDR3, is DGGITQSPKYLFRKEGQNVTLSCEQNLNHDAMYWYRQDPGQGLRLIYYSQIVNDFQKGDIAEGYSVSREKKESFPLTVTSAQKNPTAFYLCASKQGLNTEAFFGQGTRLTVV.

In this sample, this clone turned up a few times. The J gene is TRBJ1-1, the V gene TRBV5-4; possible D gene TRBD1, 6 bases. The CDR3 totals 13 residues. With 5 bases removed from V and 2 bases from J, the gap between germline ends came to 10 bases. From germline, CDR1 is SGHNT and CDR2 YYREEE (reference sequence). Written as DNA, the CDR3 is TGTGCCAGCAGGAAAGGGGGTAACACTGAAGCTTTCTTT. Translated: CASRKGGNTEAFF.

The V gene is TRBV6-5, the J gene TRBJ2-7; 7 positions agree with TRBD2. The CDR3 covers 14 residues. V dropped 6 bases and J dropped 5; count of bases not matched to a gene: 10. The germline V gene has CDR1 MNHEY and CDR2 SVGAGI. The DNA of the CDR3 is TGTGCCAGCAGACCTTGGGGGGGGGAGAACGAGCAGTACTTC. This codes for CASRPWGGENEQYF.

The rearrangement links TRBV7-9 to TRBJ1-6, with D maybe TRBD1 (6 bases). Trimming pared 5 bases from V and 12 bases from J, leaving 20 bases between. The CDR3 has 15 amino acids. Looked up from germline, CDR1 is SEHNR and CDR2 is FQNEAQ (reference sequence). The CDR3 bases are TGTGCCAGCAGCGAATTGGGGGGGGGCCCAGGACCCCTCCACTTT. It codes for CASSELGGGPGPLHF.

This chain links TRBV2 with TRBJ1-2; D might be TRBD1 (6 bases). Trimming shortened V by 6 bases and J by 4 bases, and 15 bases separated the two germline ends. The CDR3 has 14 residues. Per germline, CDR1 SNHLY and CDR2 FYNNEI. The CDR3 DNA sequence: TGTGCCAGCAGCTACGCTACAGGGTCCTATGGCTACACCTTC. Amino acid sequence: CASSYATGSYGYTF.

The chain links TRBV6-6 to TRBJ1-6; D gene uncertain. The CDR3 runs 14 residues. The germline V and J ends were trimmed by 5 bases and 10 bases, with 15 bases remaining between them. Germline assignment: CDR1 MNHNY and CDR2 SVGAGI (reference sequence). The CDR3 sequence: CASSTGRLESPLHF. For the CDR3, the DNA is TGTGCCAGCAGTACGGGGAGGCTAGAGTCACCCCTCCACTTT.

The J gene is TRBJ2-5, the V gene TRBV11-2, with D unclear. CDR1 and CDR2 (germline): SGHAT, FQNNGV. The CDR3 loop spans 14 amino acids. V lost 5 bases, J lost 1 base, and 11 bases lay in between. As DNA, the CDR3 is TGTGCCAGCAGCCTCAATCCGGGCCAAGAGACCCAGTACTTC. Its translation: CASSLNPGQETQYF.

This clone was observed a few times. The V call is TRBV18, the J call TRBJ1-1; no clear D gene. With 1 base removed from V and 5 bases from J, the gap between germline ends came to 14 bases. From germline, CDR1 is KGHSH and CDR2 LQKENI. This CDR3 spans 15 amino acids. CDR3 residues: CASSPLNHGETEAFF. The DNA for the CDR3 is TGTGCCAGCTCACCACTTAATCACGGGGAGACTGAAGCTTTCTTT. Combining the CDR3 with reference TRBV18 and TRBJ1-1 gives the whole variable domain NAGVMQNPRHLVRRRGQEARLRCSPMKGHSHVYWYRQLPEEGLKFMVYLQKENIIDESGMPKERFSAEFPKEGPSILRIQQVVRGDSAAYFCASSPLNHGETEAFFGQGTRLTVV.

This CDR3 reads CASSQVGLAQHNEQFF. CDR3 in DNA: TGTGCCAGCAGCCAAGTCGGTCTAGCTCAACACAATGAGCAGTTCTTC. The chain uses TRBV3-1 (or the pseudogene TRBV3-2) and TRBJ2-1; a weak D match, TRBD2 (5 bases). Germline V CDR1 and CDR2: LGHDT, YNNKEL (reference sequence). CDR3 length: 16 amino acids. V dropped 1 base and J dropped 5 bases, with 15 bases sitting between them.

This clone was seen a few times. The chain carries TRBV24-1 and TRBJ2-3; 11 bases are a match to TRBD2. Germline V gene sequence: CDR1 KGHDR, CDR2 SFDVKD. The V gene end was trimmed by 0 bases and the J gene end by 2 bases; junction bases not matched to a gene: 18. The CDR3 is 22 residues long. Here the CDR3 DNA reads TGTGCCACCAGTGATTTGGGGTCTGGCGGACTAGCGGGCCATGAGTCCACAGATACGCAGTATTTT. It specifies CATSDLGSGGLAGHESTDTQYF.

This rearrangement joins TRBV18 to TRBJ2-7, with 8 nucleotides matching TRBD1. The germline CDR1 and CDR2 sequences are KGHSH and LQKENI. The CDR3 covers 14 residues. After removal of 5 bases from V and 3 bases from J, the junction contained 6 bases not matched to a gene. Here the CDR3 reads CASSSQTGDYEQYF. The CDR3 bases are TGTGCCAGCTCATCGCAGACAGGGGACTACGAGCAGTACTTC.

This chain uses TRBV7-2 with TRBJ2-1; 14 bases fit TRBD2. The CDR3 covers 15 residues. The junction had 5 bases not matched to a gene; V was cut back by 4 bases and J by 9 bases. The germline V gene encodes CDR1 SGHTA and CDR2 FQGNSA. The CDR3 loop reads CASSSRLAGGIEQFF. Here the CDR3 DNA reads TGTGCCAGCAGCTCCCGACTAGCGGGGGGGATTGAGCAGTTCTTC.

Here the CDR3 DNA reads TGTGCCAGCAGCTTAGAAGGCGGGGGCGAGACCCAGTACTTC. This sequence encodes CASSLEGGGETQYF. J is TRBJ2-5 and V is TRBV11-2, with D maybe TRBD2 (7 bases). V was pared by 0 bases and J by 5 bases, with 10 bases between. CDR3 length: 14 amino acids. CDR1 is SGHAT, CDR2 FQNNGV, per germline.

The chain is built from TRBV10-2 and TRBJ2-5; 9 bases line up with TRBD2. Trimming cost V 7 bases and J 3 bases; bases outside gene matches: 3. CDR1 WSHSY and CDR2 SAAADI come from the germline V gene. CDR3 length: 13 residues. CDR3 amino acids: CASKLAGEETQYF. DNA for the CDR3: TGCGCCAGCAAACTAGCGGGTGAAGAGACCCAGTACTTC.

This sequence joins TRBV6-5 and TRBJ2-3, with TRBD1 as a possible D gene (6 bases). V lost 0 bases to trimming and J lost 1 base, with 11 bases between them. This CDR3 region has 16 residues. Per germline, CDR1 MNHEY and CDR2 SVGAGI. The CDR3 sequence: CASSYSQGAGTDTQYF. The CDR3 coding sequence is TGTGCCAGCAGTTACTCACAGGGAGCGGGCACAGATACGCAGTATTTT.

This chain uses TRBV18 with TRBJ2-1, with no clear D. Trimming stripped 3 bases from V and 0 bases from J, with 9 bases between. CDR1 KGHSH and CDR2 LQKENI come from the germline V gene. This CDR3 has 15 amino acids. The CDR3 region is CASSPISGSYNEQFF. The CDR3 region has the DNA TGTGCCAGCTCACCCATTTCGGGCTCCTACAATGAGCAGTTCTTC.

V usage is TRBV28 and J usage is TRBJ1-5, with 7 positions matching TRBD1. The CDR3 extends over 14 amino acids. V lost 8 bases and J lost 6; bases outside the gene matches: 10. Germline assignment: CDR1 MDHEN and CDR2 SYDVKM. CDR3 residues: CASAQVAGGQPQHF. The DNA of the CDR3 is TGTGCCAGCGCTCAAGTGGCAGGGGGTCAGCCCCAGCATTTT.

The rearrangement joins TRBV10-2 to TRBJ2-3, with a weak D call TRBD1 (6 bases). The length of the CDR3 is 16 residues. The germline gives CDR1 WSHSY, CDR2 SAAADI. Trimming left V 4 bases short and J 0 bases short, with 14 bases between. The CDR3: CASSVRGQASTDTQYF. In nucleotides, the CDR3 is TGCGCCAGCAGTGTTAGGGGACAAGCTAGCACAGATACGCAGTATTTT.

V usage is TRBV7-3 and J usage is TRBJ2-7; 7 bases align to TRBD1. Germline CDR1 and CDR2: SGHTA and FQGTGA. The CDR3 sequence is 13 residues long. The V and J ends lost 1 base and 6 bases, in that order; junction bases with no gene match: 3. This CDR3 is CASSLIAGGEQYF. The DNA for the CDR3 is TGTGCCAGCAGCTTAATTGCAGGGGGCGAGCAGTACTTC.

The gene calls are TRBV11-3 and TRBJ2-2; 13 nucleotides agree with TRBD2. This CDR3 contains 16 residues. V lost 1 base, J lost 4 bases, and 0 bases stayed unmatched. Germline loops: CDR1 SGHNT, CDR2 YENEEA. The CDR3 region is CASSLGTSGSTGELFF. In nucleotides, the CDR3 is TGTGCCAGCAGCTTAGGGACTAGCGGGAGCACCGGGGAGCTGTTTTTT.

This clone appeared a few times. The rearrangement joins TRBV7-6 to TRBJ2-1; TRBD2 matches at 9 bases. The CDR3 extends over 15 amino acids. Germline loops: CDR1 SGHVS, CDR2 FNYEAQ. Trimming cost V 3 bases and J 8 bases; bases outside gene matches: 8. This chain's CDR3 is CASSFDSGSRDEQFF. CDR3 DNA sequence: TGTGCCAGCAGCTTTGATAGCGGGAGCAGGGATGAGCAGTTCTTC.

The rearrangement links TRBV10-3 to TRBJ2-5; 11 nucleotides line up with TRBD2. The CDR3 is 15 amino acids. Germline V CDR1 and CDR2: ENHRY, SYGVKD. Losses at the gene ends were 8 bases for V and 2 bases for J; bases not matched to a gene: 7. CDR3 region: CAIGRLAGTQETQYF. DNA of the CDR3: TGTGCCATCGGACGACTAGCGGGAACTCAAGAGACCCAGTACTTC.

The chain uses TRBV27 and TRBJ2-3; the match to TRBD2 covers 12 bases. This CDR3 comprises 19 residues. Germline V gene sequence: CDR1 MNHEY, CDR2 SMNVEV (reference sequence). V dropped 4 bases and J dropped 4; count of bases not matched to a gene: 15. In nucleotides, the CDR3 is TGTGCCAGCAGTTCTATCGGGACTAGCGGGCGTCCCCCCCCAGATACGCAGTATTTT. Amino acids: CASSSIGTSGRPPPDTQYF.

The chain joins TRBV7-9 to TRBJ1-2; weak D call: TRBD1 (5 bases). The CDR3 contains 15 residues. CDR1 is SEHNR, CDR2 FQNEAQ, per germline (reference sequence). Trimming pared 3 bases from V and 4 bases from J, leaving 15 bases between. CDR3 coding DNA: TGTGCCAGCAGCTTCTCGGGGGTTGGTCGCTATGGCTACACCTTC. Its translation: CASSFSGVGRYGYTF.

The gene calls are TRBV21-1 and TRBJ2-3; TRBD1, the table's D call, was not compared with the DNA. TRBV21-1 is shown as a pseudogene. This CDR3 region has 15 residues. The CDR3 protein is CASSKDRDDTDTQYF. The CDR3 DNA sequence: TGTGCCAGCAGCAAGGACAGGGACGACACAGATACGCAGTATTTT.